The 14 T cell receptor beta chains below all came from one sample that was sequenced in a study of T cells after posttransplantation cyclophosphamide. The protocol was immunoSEQ multiplex PCR, while the TCRdb copy is restricted to in-frame clones and leaves out a portion. Of approximately 30,000 clones listed, about 87% are singletons. The specimen was PBMCs. The receptors derive from a woman aged 40 to 50 with a blood cancer, CMV-positive, and with a related stem cell donor.

CDR3 sequence reads: CASSLPGINQPQHF. Here the CDR3 DNA reads TGTGCCAGCAGCTTGCCAGGGATCAATCAGCCCCAGCATTTT. The genes are TRBV5-4 and TRBJ1-5; perhaps TRBD1 as D (5 bases). The V end lost 1 base, the J end lost 3 bases, and 8 bases lay between the germline ends. Germline V gene data show CDR1 as SGHNT and CDR2 as YYREEE (reference sequence). This CDR3 contains 14 residues. The variable domain in full, completed from reference TRBV5-4 and TRBJ1-5, reads ETGVTQSPTHLIKTRGQQVTLRCSSQSGHNTVSWYQQALGQGPQFIFQYYREEENGRGNFPPRFSGLQFPNYSSELNVNALELDDSALYLCASSLPGINQPQHFGDGTRLSIL.

The J gene is TRBJ1-1, the V gene TRBV15, with no clear D. V lost 3 bases and J lost 1, with 6 bases in between. CDR3 length: 13 residues. The V gene's germline CDR1 is LNHNV and CDR2 YYDKDF (reference sequence). The CDR3 DNA reads TGTGCCACCAGCAGTGAGAAGAACACTGAAGCTTTCTTT. Amino acid sequence: CATSSEKNTEAFF.

The chain recombines TRBV15 with TRBJ2-2, with TRBD1 matching over 9 bases. Germline CDR1 is LNHNV and CDR2 is YYDKDF (reference sequence). J was trimmed by 6 bases and V by 0 bases; bases with no gene match: 11. The CDR3 runs to 18 residues. CDR3 bases: TGTGCCACCAGCAGAGATTTGGGGAGGACAGGGGTCCCCGGGGAGCTGTTTTTT. Encoded protein: CATSRDLGRTGVPGELFF.

J is TRBJ1-5 and V is TRBV6-5; a possible D gene is TRBD1 (6 bases). The CDR3 totals 15 residues. The V end lost 0 bases, the J end lost 6 bases, and 12 bases lay between the germline ends. Germline CDR1 MNHEY, CDR2 SVGAGI. CDR3 residues: CASSYSGGASQPQHF. The CDR3 nucleotides are TGTGCCAGCAGTTACTCGGGGGGGGCCAGTCAGCCCCAGCATTTT.

The CDR3 protein is CSAMYGDTQYF. Here the CDR3 DNA reads TGCAGTGCTATGTACGGGGATACGCAGTATTTT. The V call is TRBV20-1, the J call TRBJ2-3; D not resolved. V was cut by 4 bases and J by 6 bases, with 8 bases left in between. Germline loops: CDR1 DFQATT, CDR2 SNEGSKA (reference sequence). CDR3 length: 11 amino acids.

The chain couples TRBV4-3 to TRBJ2-1, with 7 bases lining up with TRBD1. CDR3 length: 15 residues. After removal of 3 bases from V and 4 bases from J, the junction contained 6 bases not matched to a gene. Germline V CDR1 and CDR2: LGHNA, YSLEER. The CDR3 loop reads CASSQSGTEYNEQFF. CDR3 nucleotides: TGCGCCAGCAGCCAGTCCGGGACAGAGTACAATGAGCAGTTCTTC.

The chain has TRBV13 and TRBJ1-2; 7 nucleotides line up with TRBD1. V was pared by 0 bases and J by 7 bases, with 5 bases of the junction left unmatched. The V gene's germline CDR1 is PRHDT and CDR2 FYEKMQ (reference sequence). CDR3 length: 14 amino acids. The CDR3 spells CASSLGQGSGGYTF. The CDR3 nucleotides are TGTGCCAGCAGCTTAGGACAGGGGAGTGGTGGCTACACCTTC.

This clone was observed once. The rearrangement joins TRBV7-9 to TRBJ1-2; 8 nucleotides match TRBD1. V lost 5 bases, J lost 6 bases, and 5 bases stayed unmatched. The CDR3 spans 13 residues. Germline-derived CDR1 and CDR2 are SEHNR and FQNEAQ (reference sequence). This CDR3 reads CASSRDRKDGYTF. The DNA of the CDR3 is TGTGCCAGCAGCCGGGACAGGAAGGATGGCTACACCTTC.

The V call is TRBV19, the J call TRBJ1-6, with 7 positions matching TRBD1. The CDR3 sequence is 13 residues long. Germline V gene sequence: CDR1 LNHDA, CDR2 SQIVND (reference sequence). The V segment lost 7 bases and the J segment 6 bases; nucleotides outside the gene matches: 3. The CDR3 sequence: CASKGQPNSPLHF. In DNA, the CDR3 is TGTGCCAGTAAGGGACAGCCTAATTCACCCCTCCACTTT.

The V gene is TRBV6-1, the J gene TRBJ2-7; TRBD2 matches 12 bases. Trimming took 4 bases from V and 3 from J; bases not matched to a gene: 4. This CDR3 is built from 15 residues. Per the germline V gene, CDR1 is MNHNS and CDR2 is SASEGT. In nucleotides, the CDR3 is TGTGCCAGCAGTGCTTCGACTAGCGGGGGCTACGAGCAGTACTTC. Translated, it gives CASSASTSGGYEQYF.

This chain uses TRBV9 with TRBJ2-1; D may be TRBD2 (5 bases). The CDR3 has 15 amino acids. The germline V and J ends were trimmed by 0 bases and 7 bases, with 14 bases remaining between them. Germline values: CDR1 SGDLS, CDR2 YYNGEE. The CDR3 here is CASSVVASGGNEQFF. CDR3 coding DNA: TGTGCCAGCAGCGTAGTGGCGTCTGGCGGGAATGAGCAGTTCTTC.

The rearrangement links TRBV4-1 to TRBJ2-2; 11 positions agree with TRBD1. J was trimmed by 6 bases and V by 3 bases; bases with no gene match: 3. Germline CDR1 MGHRA, CDR2 YSYEKL. This CDR3 comprises 15 residues. CDR3 sequence: CASSHGGQGAGELFF. Written as DNA, the CDR3 is TGCGCCAGCAGCCATGGGGGACAGGGGGCCGGGGAGCTGTTTTTT.

The chain is built from TRBV12-5 and TRBJ2-3; 7 bases are a match to TRBD1. This CDR3 region has 13 residues. Trimming at V came to 1 base and at J to 7 bases, leaving 2 bases not matched to a gene. Per germline, CDR1 LGHNT and CDR2 FRNRAP. The CDR3 is CASGLDRGNTQYF. The CDR3 DNA sequence: TGTGCTAGTGGTTTGGACAGGGGAAATACGCAGTATTTT.

This chain joins TRBV5-1 and TRBJ2-5; 11 positions agree with TRBD1. The CDR3 loop spans 14 amino acids. Trimming removed 4 bases from V and 4 bases from J; junction bases left unmatched: 3. Germline V gene sequence: CDR1 SGHRS, CDR2 YFSETQ. CDR3 region: CASSGTGGVETQYF. CDR3 sequence (DNA): TGCGCCAGCAGCGGGACAGGGGGAGTAGAGACCCAGTACTTC.